This T cell receptor (beta chain) was obtained from a study of T cells after somatic rescue of genetic block. V shed 3 bases and J 0 bases; nucleotides not matched to a gene: 3. CDR3 length: 15 residues. The germline V gene encodes CDR1 KGHSH and CDR2 LQKENI. The table came from immunoSEQ multiplex PCR; TCRdb's copy has only in-frame clones and leaves some out. The sample lists about 14,000 clones; about 65% were seen once. This receptor was identified in a boy aged 5-17 years. The sequenced sample was peripheral blood mononuclear cells (PBMCs). This sequence joins TRBV18 and TRBJ2-7, with 9 bases fitting TRBD1. As DNA, the CDR3 is TGTGCCAGCTCACCGGGGACAGGGAGCTCCTACGAGCAGTACTTC. It yields the protein CASSPGTGSSYEQYF.